These T cell receptor beta chains were read from a single sample in a study of blood T cell repertoires in COVID-19. Profiling relied on immunoSEQ multiplex PCR, and the TCRdb table lists in-frame clones only, not all of them. The table shows 210,000 or so clones, with 65% to 90% occurring only once. Sample: peripheral blood. The receptors come from a human donor in a cohort sampled during active COVID-19. CDR3s include the opening cysteine and the closing phenylalanine or tryptophan. Each record gives: clone size, D gene, J gene, V gene, CDR3 DNA, CDR3 protein. D genes are given only for firm matches. Size is omitted from some rows. Given values are once, few, many or a class for expanded clones.

NA TRBD1 TRBJ1-1 TRBV6-6 TGTGCCAGCAGAGCAACAGGGGGCGGGACTGAAGCTTTCTTT CASRATGGGTEAFF
few NA TRBJ2-1 TRBV19 TGTGCCAGTATCCCCCGGGGGGCGGGAGTAAGTTACAATGAGCAGTTCTTC CASIPRGAGVSYNEQFF
NA TRBD2 TRBJ2-7 TRBV5-1 TGCGCCAGCAGCCCGGACTTAGCGGGTTCCTACGAGCAGTACTTC CASSPDLAGSYEQYF
once TRBD1 TRBJ1-2 TRBV5-1 TGCGCCAGCAGCTCACTGACAGGGGAGGCCGATGGCTACACCTTC CASSSLTGEADGYTF
NA TRBD2 TRBJ2-7 TRBV13 TGTGCCAGCAGCTCGACTAGCGGAGACATCTACGAGCAGTACTTC CASSSTSGDIYEQYF
NA TRBD1 TRBJ1-2 TRBV27 TGTGCCAGCACGACTCGACAGGGGACCTATGGCTACACCTTC CASTTRQGTYGYTF
once NA TRBJ1-3 TRBV7-3 TGTGCCAGCAGCCCGCAGGGGACTGGAAACACCATATATTTT CASSPQGTGNTIYF
once TRBD1 TRBJ1-2 TRBV6-6 TGTGCCAGCAGTTACGGGACAGGGTACTATGGCTACACCTTC CASSYGTGYYGYTF
NA TRBD1 TRBJ2-3 TRBV6-2/TRBV6-3 TGTGCCAGCAGATACCACGGGACAGGCTTCAACACAGATACGCAGTATTTT CASRYHGTGFNTDTQYF
NA TRBD2 TRBJ2-1 TRBV10-3 TGTGCCATCAGTGGAGCGGGAGGGACCTACAATGAGCAGTTCTTC CAISGAGGTYNEQFF
NA TRBD2 TRBJ2-7 TRBV19 TGTGCCAGTAGTGGGGCTAGCGGGAGCCGGTACGAGCAGTACTTC CASSGASGSRYEQYF
NA NA TRBJ2-5 TRBV20-1 TGCAGTGCGGGGACTGCCCTGGCCCAGTACTTC CSAGTALAQYF
NA NA TRBJ2-6 TRBV6-2/TRBV6-3 TGTGCCAGCAGTTACCTTTGGGGAGCTGGGGCCAACGTCCTGACTTTC CASSYLWGAGANVLTF
NA NA TRBJ2-7 TRBV7-9 TGTGCCAGCAGCTCCAATGGGGGCCCCTACGAGCAGTACTTC CASSSNGGPYEQYF
NA NA TRBJ2-7 TRBV28 TGTGCCAGCAGTTCTGGGGGGAAATCCTACGAGCAGTACTTC CASSSGGKSYEQYF
NA NA TRBJ1-2 TRBV6-6 TGTGCCAGCAGTTACGCGGAGAGGGGCTACACCTTC CASSYAERGYTF
NA TRBD2 TRBJ2-7 TRBV28 TGTGCCACCTATGGTTCCCGGACTAGCGTTTCCTACGAGCAGTACTTC CATYGSRTSVSYEQYF
NA TRBD1 TRBJ1-1 TRBV6-2/TRBV6-3 TGTGCCAGCAGTCTGACAGGGAGAGCTTTCTTT CASSLTGRAFF
NA TRBD2 TRBJ2-7 TRBV5-5 TGTGCCAGCAGTCCCGGACTAGCGGAGACCTACGAGCAGTACTTC CASSPGLAETYEQYF
NA TRBD1 TRBJ1-5 TRBV2 TGTGCCAGCTCGGGACAGGCCCTCAATCAGCCCCAGCATTTT CASSGQALNQPQHF
NA TRBD1 TRBJ1-2 TRBV6-2/TRBV6-3 TGTGCCAGCAGTTACTCGACAGGGGGTAACTATGGCTACACCTTC CASSYSTGGNYGYTF
once NA TRBJ1-2 TRBV7-9 TGTGCCAGCAGCTTAGAATTAGACAGCTATGGCTACACCTTC CASSLELDSYGYTF
NA NA TRBJ1-1 TRBV25-1 TGTGCCAGCAGTGAGACAGGTTACAACACTGAAGCTTTCTTT CASSETGYNTEAFF
NA NA TRBJ2-1 TRBV24-1 TGTGCCACCAGTGATGCCATAGCGGAAAGCTCCTACAATGAGCAGTTCTTC CATSDAIAESSYNEQFF
NA TRBD2 TRBJ2-3 TRBV27 TGTGCCAGCAGTCTAGCTAGCGGGGGGGCCACAGATACGCAGTATTTT CASSLASGGATDTQYF
NA NA TRBJ1-1 TRBV29-1 TGCAGCGCCCTACCCAGAGACAGATGGACTGAAGCTTTCTTT CSALPRDRWTEAFF
NA TRBD2 TRBJ2-7 TRBV5-4 TGTGCCAGCAGGGTCTCCGGGGCTAGCGGGACTTACGAGCAGTACTTC CASRVSGASGTYEQYF
NA NA TRBJ1-5 TRBV23-1 TGCGCCAGCAGTCAATACAGACCCCAGCCCCAGCATTTT CASSQYRPQPQHF
NA TRBD2 TRBJ2-5 TRBV7-2 TGTGCCAGCAGCTTAGCAGGCGCGGGAGGACAAGAGACCCAGTACTTC CASSLAGAGGQETQYF
once TRBD2 TRBJ2-7 TRBV5-5 TGTGCCAGCAGCTTGGGTAGCGGGAGGACCTACGAGCAGTACTTC CASSLGSGRTYEQYF
NA NA TRBJ1-2 TRBV5-1 TGCGCCAGCAGCTTGGATGTGTCCGGTAACTATGGCTACACCTTC CASSLDVSGNYGYTF
NA NA TRBJ2-1 TRBV4-1 TGCGCCAGCAGCCAAGAAATACTCGGCAATGAGCAGTTCTTC CASSQEILGNEQFF
NA NA TRBJ1-4 TRBV29-1 TGCAGCGTAGGACCGAGGGCATCGGCTAATGAAAAACTGTTTTTT CSVGPRASANEKLFF
NA TRBD1 TRBJ2-7 TRBV5-1 TGCGCCAGCAGCCCGGGACAGGGCTCCTACGAGCAGTACTTC CASSPGQGSYEQYF
NA NA TRBJ1-4 TRBV28 TGTGCCAGCAGTCTTAGGACAGTTACTAATGAAAAACTGTTTTTT CASSLRTVTNEKLFF
NA TRBD2 TRBJ2-1 TRBV19 TGTGCCAGTAGTACCGGGACTAGCTCCTACAATGAGCAGTTCTTC CASSTGTSSYNEQFF
NA NA TRBJ2-7 TRBV7-3 TGTGCCAGCAGCTCTAGAGCCGGGACTCCTCCCTACGAGCAGTACTTC CASSSRAGTPPYEQYF
NA TRBD1 TRBJ2-7 TRBV13 TGTGCCAGCAGCGGCACCGGGACAGGGGGCTACGAGCAGTACTTC CASSGTGTGGYEQYF
NA TRBD1 TRBJ2-4 TRBV7-9 TGTGCCAGCAGCTTATCATTTGGACAGGCAAAGAACATTCAGTACTTC CASSLSFGQAKNIQYF
NA NA TRBJ2-7 TRBV18 TGTGCCAGCTCAAGGGATGGCGGGCGGGAGCAGTACTTC CASSRDGGREQYF
few NA TRBJ1-2 TRBV18 TGTGCCAGCTCACCACGGTTAGGACAGCACTATGGCTACACCTTC CASSPRLGQHYGYTF
NA NA TRBJ2-2 TRBV5-1 TGCGCCAGCAGCTATACAAGGACCGGGGGAAACACCGGGGAGCTGTTTTTT CASSYTRTGGNTGELFF
NA NA TRBJ2-6 TRBV6-5 TGTGCCAGCAGCTACACTTCTGGGGCCAACGTCCTGACTTTC CASSYTSGANVLTF
NA TRBD2 TRBJ2-1 TRBV10-3 TGTGCCAGCGGGACTAGCGGGAGTGGGATCTACAATGAGCAGTTCTTC CASGTSGSGIYNEQFF
NA NA TRBJ1-2 TRBV3-1/TRBV3-2 TGTGCCAGCAGCCCCGACTTGAACTATGGCTACACCTTC CASSPDLNYGYTF
few TRBD1 TRBJ1-1 TRBV10-2 TGCGCCAGCTGGGACAGGGTCGACACTGAAGCTTTCTTT CASWDRVDTEAFF
NA NA TRBJ2-5 TRBV12-3/TRBV12-4 TGTGCCAGCAGTCCATTCAAAGAGACCCAGTACTTC CASSPFKETQYF
NA NA TRBJ2-1 TRBV11-2 TGTGCCAGCAGCTTGGGACTTAACAATGAGCAGTTCTTC CASSLGLNNEQFF
NA TRBD1 TRBJ1-4 TRBV28 TGTGCCAGCAGCTTCGCCATGTTCAGGGGGGTTAATGAAAAACTGTTTTTT CASSFAMFRGVNEKLFF
NA NA TRBJ2-5 TRBV7-8 TGTGCCAGCAGCTTAAGGTCGGGAGAGACCCAGTACTTC CASSLRSGETQYF
NA TRBD2 TRBJ2-1 TRBV10-3 TGTGCCATCAGTGCTCTAGCGGCCAATGAGCAGTTCTTC CAISALAANEQFF
NA TRBD2 TRBJ2-7 TRBV3-1/TRBV3-2 TGTGCCAGCAGCCAAGAACTAGCGAACTACGAGCAGTACTTC CASSQELANYEQYF
NA TRBD2 TRBJ2-3 TRBV20-1 TGCAGTGCTAGTTCTCCAAAGGGACTAGCGGGACTGACTAGCACAGATACGCAGTATTTT CSASSPKGLAGLTSTDTQYF
NA NA TRBJ1-2 TRBV7-9 TGTGCCAGCAGCTTAGAGGTGGCGGTCTATGGCTACACCTTC CASSLEVAVYGYTF
NA NA TRBJ2-7 TRBV6-2/TRBV6-3 TGTGCCAGCAGTCAACCTACGACAGGCTCCTACGAGCAGTACTTC CASSQPTTGSYEQYF
NA TRBD1 TRBJ1-2 TRBV7-9 TGTGCCAGCAGCTCTATAGGGGGCTTTGGCTATGGCTACACCTTC CASSSIGGFGYGYTF
NA NA TRBJ2-7 TRBV7-2 TGTGCCAGCGGTCGGACGGGGGCCTACGAGCAGTACTTC CASGRTGAYEQYF
NA NA TRBJ1-6 TRBV6-5 TGTGCCAGCAGTTACCGACAGGATAATTCACCCCTCCACTTT CASSYRQDNSPLHF
NA NA TRBJ2-7 TRBV6-2/TRBV6-3 TGTGCCAGCAGCAGGGGCCACGAGCAGTACTTC CASSRGHEQYF